Following are 22 T cell receptor beta chains from one sample sequenced in a study of shared clonotypes between healthy human individuals. Only CD45RO-negative cells positively selected for CCR7 counted as naive CD8 cells, so terminally differentiated effector memory CD45RA+ cells were excluded. The method was immunoSEQ multiplex PCR; TCRdb's version includes in-frame clones alone and lacks a portion of them. The repertoire holds approximately 2,000,000 clones, with 90% to 95% as singletons. The sequencing input was naive CD8+ T cells from PBMCs. These receptors were collected from a man between 18 and 29 years old in good health. Some clones in this sample may be carry-over from other donors' samples.

This clone has a single count. This chain links TRBV19 with TRBJ1-2; 8 nucleotides agree with TRBD1. Per germline, CDR1 LNHDA and CDR2 SQIVND (reference sequence). Unmatched junction bases numbered 10, after V lost 6 bases and J lost 7 bases. The CDR3 extends over 14 amino acids. In DNA, the CDR3 is TGTGCCAGTAGCCCCCCGGGACAGGCCTCTGGCTACACCTTC. Translated: CASSPPGQASGYTF.

On this clone itself: This sample also contains other DNA sequences that code for the same CDR3. The CDR3 coding sequence is TGCGCCAGCAGCTTGTTACCCTACAATGAGCAGTTCTTC. Amino acids: CASSLLPYNEQFF. This chain joins TRBV5-1 and TRBJ2-1, with unresolved D. Germline loops: CDR1 SGHRS, CDR2 YFSETQ. There are 13 residues in the CDR3. V lost 1 base, J lost 2 bases, and 4 bases lay in between. The complete variable domain, with remaining parts taken from reference TRBV5-1 and TRBJ2-1, reads KAGVTQTPRYLIKTRGQQVTLSCSPISGHRSVSWYQQTPGQGLQFLFEYFSETQRNKGNFPGRFSGRQFSNSRSEMNVSTLELGDSALYLCASSLLPYNEQFFGPGTRLTVL.

Concerning this clone itself: Distinct nucleotide sequences in the sample also encode this CDR3. The chain recombines TRBV9 with TRBJ2-2; 7 positions match TRBD2. V shed 4 bases and J 0 bases; nucleotides not matched to a gene: 3. CDR1 and CDR2 from the germline V gene are SGDLS and YYNGEE. This CDR3 spans 15 amino acids. The CDR3 nucleotides read TGTGCCAGCAGCCCTGGGACTACGAACACCGGGGAGCTGTTTTTT. It is translated as CASSPGTTNTGELFF.

A single count supports this clone. V usage is TRBV11-2 and J usage is TRBJ2-1; 14 bases are a match to TRBD2. V lost 5 bases and J lost 6; bases outside the gene matches: 15. Germline CDR1 reads SGHAT; CDR2 reads FQNNGV. This CDR3 has 19 amino acids. CDR3 nucleotide sequence: TGTGCCAGCAGCCACCAACCGGGACTAGCGGGAGTACTAGTCAATGAGCAGTTCTTC. Translation: CASSHQPGLAGVLVNEQFF.

The rearrangement uses TRBV4-1 and TRBJ2-1; D gene ambiguous. Germline V lookup: CDR1 MGHRA, CDR2 YSYEKL. Trimming stripped 0 bases from V and 2 bases from J, with 11 bases between. The CDR3 totals 16 residues. The CDR3 coding sequence is TGCGCCAGCAGCCAAGAAGTTGGGCGACCCTACAATGAGCAGTTCTTC. This codes for CASSQEVGRPYNEQFF.

V is TRBV19 and J is TRBJ1-5, with D unclear. Germline V CDR1 and CDR2: LNHDA, SQIVND (reference sequence). V lost 10 bases and J 2 bases, leaving 9 bases between the germline ends. The CDR3 length is 12 residues. The CDR3 DNA sequence: TGTGCCATATCTAGTGGCAATCAGCCCCAGCATTTT. As protein: CAISSGNQPQHF.

This clone turned up a few times. The chain couples TRBV27 to TRBJ1-5; D might be TRBD1 (6 bases). The V gene lost 2 bases and the J gene lost 2 bases, with 13 bases spanning the gap. The CDR3 length is 16 residues. Germline assignment: CDR1 MNHEY and CDR2 SMNVEV (reference sequence). The DNA for the CDR3 is TGTGCCAGCAGTTTAGGGGGCGCCTATGGCAATCAGCCCCAGCATTTT. It translates to CASSLGGAYGNQPQHF.

This chain connects TRBV7-9 to TRBJ2-3, with D hard to call. This CDR3 has 14 residues. From germline, CDR1 is SEHNR and CDR2 FQNEAQ (reference sequence). V was trimmed by 3 bases and J by 0 bases, leaving 7 bases between them. For the CDR3, the DNA is TGTGCCAGCAGCTTCCTACTCAGCACAGATACGCAGTATTTT. Translating it yields CASSFLLSTDTQYF. Together with reference TRBV7-9 and TRBJ2-3, the CDR3 gives the full variable domain: DTGVSQNPRHKITKRGQNVTFRCDPISEHNRLYWYRQTLGQGPEFLTYFQNEAQLEKSRLLSDRFSAERPKGSFSTLEIQRTEQGDSAMYLCASSFLLSTDTQYFGPGTRLTVL.

V is TRBV19 and J is TRBJ2-5; 8 nucleotides agree with TRBD2. V was clipped by 6 bases and J by 5 bases; unmatched bases: 14. The CDR3 has 16 residues. Germline lookup yields CDR1 LNHDA and CDR2 SQIVND (reference sequence). The CDR3 here is CASSPMGGGKSETQYF. In nucleotides, the CDR3 is TGTGCCAGTAGCCCCATGGGCGGGGGGAAGTCGGAGACCCAGTACTTC.

The rearrangement links TRBV27 to TRBJ1-5; D is uncertain. V was clipped by 3 bases and J by 5 bases, with 8 bases between them. The CDR3 extends over 13 amino acids. The germline V gene encodes CDR1 MNHEY and CDR2 SMNVEV (reference sequence). The CDR3 here is CASSFSDDQPQHF. CDR3 nucleotide sequence: TGTGCCAGCAGTTTTTCGGATGATCAGCCCCAGCATTTT.

Here the CDR3 DNA reads TGTGCCAGCAGTGTTTACACCCTAGCGGGAGCGTTAGATACGCAGTATTTT. It translates to CASSVYTLAGALDTQYF. The V gene is TRBV27, the J gene TRBJ2-3; the match to TRBD2 covers 10 bases. The CDR3 contains 17 residues. V was clipped by 5 bases and J by 5 bases; unmatched bases: 13. Per germline, CDR1 MNHEY and CDR2 SMNVEV (reference sequence).

The chain employs TRBV28 and TRBJ2-2; D is tentatively TRBD1 or TRBD2 (6 bases each). The CDR3 runs to 19 residues. Germline V CDR1 and CDR2: MDHEN, SYDVKM. V was cut by 2 bases and J by 3 bases, with 22 bases left in between. Written as DNA, the CDR3 is TGTGCCAGCAGTTTAGGGGGGTTGGGACACAAGTTCTACACCGGGGAGCTGTTTTTT. Its protein is CASSLGGLGHKFYTGELFF.

The chain uses TRBV6-5 and TRBJ2-1, with a tentative D call TRBD1 (6 bases). Germline CDR1 and CDR2: MNHEY and SVGAGI. The CDR3 is 14 amino acids. The V end lost 5 bases, the J end lost 9 bases, and 17 bases lay between the germline ends. The CDR3 DNA reads as TGTGCCAGCAGTCTCCATACAGGGCGAGTTGAGCAGTTCTTC. Translating it yields CASSLHTGRVEQFF.

This sequence joins TRBV7-2 and TRBJ2-5, with D perhaps TRBD1 or TRBD2 (6 bases each). Per germline, CDR1 SGHTA and CDR2 FQGNSA. The CDR3 is 20 amino acids. V was trimmed by 0 bases and J by 1 base, leaving 24 bases between them. The CDR3 spells CASSLALFSPLGGLQETQYF. CDR3 nucleotides: TGTGCCAGCAGCTTAGCGCTTTTTTCGCCCCTGGGGGGCCTCCAAGAGACCCAGTACTTC.

The chain recombines TRBV28 with TRBJ2-4; 9 nucleotides align to TRBD2. The CDR3 has 22 amino acids. In germline, CDR1 is MDHEN, CDR2 SYDVKM. V trimming: 4 bases; J trimming: 0 bases; junction bases outside the gene matches: 22. In nucleotides, the CDR3 is TGTGCCAGCAGTTCCCCGATTGGACTAGCGTGGAACCGAAACCTAGCCAAAAACATTCAGTACTTC. It is translated as CASSSPIGLAWNRNLAKNIQYF.

The chain employs TRBV5-1 and TRBJ2-7; 13 bases align to TRBD2. V gave up 5 bases and J gave up 5 bases; unmatched junction bases: 4. Germline-derived CDR1 and CDR2 are SGHRS and YFSETQ. This CDR3 is built from 14 residues. Here the CDR3 DNA reads TGCGCCAGCAGGGCCGGGACTAGCGGGAACGAGCAGTACTTC. Translation gives CASRAGTSGNEQYF.

This chain uses TRBV27 with TRBJ2-7, with D maybe TRBD1 (5 bases). From germline, CDR1 is MNHEY and CDR2 SMNVEV (reference sequence). Between the trimmed V and J ends, which lost 4 bases and 6 bases, there was a span of 13 bases. This CDR3 contains 13 residues. DNA for the CDR3: TGTGCCAGCAGTTGGGGTCCAAGGGGCGAGCAGTACTTC. Protein: CASSWGPRGEQYF.

The rearrangement joins TRBV5-1 to TRBJ2-1, with 13 bases identical to TRBD2. Germline lookup yields CDR1 SGHRS and CDR2 YFSETQ. V shed 4 bases, J shed 0 bases, and the junction held 4 bases outside the gene matches. This CDR3 comprises 17 residues. CDR3 sequence reads: CASSTGLAGRSYNEQFF. The CDR3 region has the DNA TGCGCCAGCAGCACGGGACTAGCGGGACGCTCCTACAATGAGCAGTTCTTC.

The chain has TRBV7-3 and TRBJ2-3; 14 bases align to TRBD2. The germline gives CDR1 SGHTA, CDR2 FQGTGA. V was clipped by 1 base and J by 3 bases; unmatched bases: 6. This CDR3 contains 18 residues. The CDR3 bases are TGTGCCAGCAGCTTAATGGAAGGACTAGCGGGAGGAACAGATACGCAGTATTTT. Protein: CASSLMEGLAGGTDTQYF.

The V gene is TRBV28, the J gene TRBJ1-5, with D perhaps TRBD1 (5 bases). V was clipped by 6 bases and J by 3 bases, with 21 bases between them. CDR3 size: 17 residues. CDR1 and CDR2 from the germline V gene are MDHEN and SYDVKM. CDR3 loop: CASRPPRGQYSNQPQHF. For the CDR3, the DNA is TGTGCCAGCAGACCCCCGAGGGGTCAGTACTCCAATCAGCCCCAGCATTTT.

J is TRBJ2-1 and V is TRBV2; D uncertain. Germline V gene lookup returns CDR1 SNHLY and CDR2 FYNNEI. The V end lost 4 bases, the J end lost 4 bases, and 17 bases lay between the germline ends. The CDR3 extends over 16 amino acids. In nucleotides, the CDR3 is TGTGCCAGCAGTGGTGAAGCGTTCCTGAGGTACAATGAGCAGTTCTTC. It is translated as CASSGEAFLRYNEQFF.

This clone was recorded once. The V call is TRBV9, the J call TRBJ2-7; TRBD2 might be the D (6 bases). This CDR3 comprises 15 residues. The germline V and J ends were trimmed by 2 bases and 5 bases, with 17 bases remaining between them. Germline lookup yields CDR1 SGDLS and CDR2 YYNGEE. The CDR3 coding sequence is TGTGCCAGCAGCGTTGTACCGGGACTTCTAAACGAGCAGTACTTC. It encodes CASSVVPGLLNEQYF.